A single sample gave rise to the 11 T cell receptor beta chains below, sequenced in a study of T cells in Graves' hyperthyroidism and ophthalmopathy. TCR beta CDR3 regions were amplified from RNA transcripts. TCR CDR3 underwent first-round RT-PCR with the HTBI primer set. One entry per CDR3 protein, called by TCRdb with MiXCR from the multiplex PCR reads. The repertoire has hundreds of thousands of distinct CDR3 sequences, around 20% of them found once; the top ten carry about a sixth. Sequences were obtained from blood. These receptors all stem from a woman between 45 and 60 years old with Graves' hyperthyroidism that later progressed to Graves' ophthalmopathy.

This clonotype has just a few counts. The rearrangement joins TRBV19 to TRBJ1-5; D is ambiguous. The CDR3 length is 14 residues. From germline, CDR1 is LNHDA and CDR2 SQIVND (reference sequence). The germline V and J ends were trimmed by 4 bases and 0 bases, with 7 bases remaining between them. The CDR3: CASSTKDSNQPQHF. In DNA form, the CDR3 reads TGTGCCAGTAGTACGAAGGATAGCAATCAGCCCCAGCATTTT.

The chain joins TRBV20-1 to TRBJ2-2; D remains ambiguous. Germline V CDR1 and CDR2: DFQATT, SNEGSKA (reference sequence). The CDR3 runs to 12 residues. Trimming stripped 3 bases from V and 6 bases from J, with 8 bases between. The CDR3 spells CSASEAAGELFF. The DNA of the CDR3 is TGCAGTGCTAGTGAGGCAGCCGGGGAGCTGTTTTTT.

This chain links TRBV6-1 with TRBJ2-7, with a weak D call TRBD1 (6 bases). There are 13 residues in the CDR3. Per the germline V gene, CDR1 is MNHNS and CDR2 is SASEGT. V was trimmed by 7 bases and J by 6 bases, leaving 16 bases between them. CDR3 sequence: CASTEQGFGEQYF. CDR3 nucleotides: TGTGCCAGCACCGAACAGGGTTTTGGCGAGCAGTACTTC.

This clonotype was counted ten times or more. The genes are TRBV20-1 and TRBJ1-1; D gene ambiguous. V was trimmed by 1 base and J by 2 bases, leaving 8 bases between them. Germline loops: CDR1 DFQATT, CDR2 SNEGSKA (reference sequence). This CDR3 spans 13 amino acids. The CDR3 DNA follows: TGCAGTGCTAGAGCAGGATACAACACTGAAGCTTTCTTT. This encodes CSARAGYNTEAFF.

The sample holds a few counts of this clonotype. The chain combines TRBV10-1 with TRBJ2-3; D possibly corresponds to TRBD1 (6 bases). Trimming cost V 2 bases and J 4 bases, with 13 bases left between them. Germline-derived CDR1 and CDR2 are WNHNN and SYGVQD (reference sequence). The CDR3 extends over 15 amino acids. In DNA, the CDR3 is TGCGCCAGCAGTGAGAGCAGGGGAAGTCCAGATACGCAGTATTTT. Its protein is CASSESRGSPDTQYF.

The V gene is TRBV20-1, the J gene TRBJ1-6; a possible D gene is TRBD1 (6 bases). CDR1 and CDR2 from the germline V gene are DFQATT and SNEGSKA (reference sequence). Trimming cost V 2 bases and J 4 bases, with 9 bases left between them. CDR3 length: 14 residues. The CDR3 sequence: CSARTGQYNSPLHF. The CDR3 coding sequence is TGCAGTGCTAGAACCGGACAGTATAATTCACCCCTCCACTTT.

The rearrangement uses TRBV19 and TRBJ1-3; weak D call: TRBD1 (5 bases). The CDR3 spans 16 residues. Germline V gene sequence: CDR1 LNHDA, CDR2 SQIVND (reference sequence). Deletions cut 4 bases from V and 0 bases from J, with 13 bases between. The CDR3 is CASSTQGRTSGNTIYF. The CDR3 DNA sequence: TGTGCCAGTAGTACCCAGGGACGGACCTCTGGAAACACCATATATTTT. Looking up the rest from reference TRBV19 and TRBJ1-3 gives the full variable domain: DGGITQSPKYLFRKEGQNVTLSCEQNLNHDAMYWYRQDPGQGLRLIYYSQIVNDFQKGDIAEGYSVSREKKESFPLTVTSAQKNPTAFYLCASSTQGRTSGNTIYFGEGSWLTVV.

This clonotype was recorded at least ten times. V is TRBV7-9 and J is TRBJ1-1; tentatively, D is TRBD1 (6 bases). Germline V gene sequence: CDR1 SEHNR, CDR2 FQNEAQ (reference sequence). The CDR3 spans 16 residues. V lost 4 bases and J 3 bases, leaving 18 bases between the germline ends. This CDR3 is CASSSPGGQRDTEAFF. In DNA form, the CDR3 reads TGTGCCAGCAGCTCCCCCGGGGGGCAGAGGGACACTGAAGCTTTCTTT.

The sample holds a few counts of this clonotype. The CDR3 loop reads CSAGGGREQYF. In DNA form, the CDR3 reads TGCAGTGCTGGGGGGGGGCGCGAGCAGTACTTC. The rearrangement joins TRBV20-1 to TRBJ2-7; D possibly corresponds to TRBD2 (7 bases). Germline lookup yields CDR1 DFQATT and CDR2 SNEGSKA (reference sequence). The V end was cut by 5 bases, the J end by 6 bases, with 11 bases between. CDR3 length equals 11 residues.

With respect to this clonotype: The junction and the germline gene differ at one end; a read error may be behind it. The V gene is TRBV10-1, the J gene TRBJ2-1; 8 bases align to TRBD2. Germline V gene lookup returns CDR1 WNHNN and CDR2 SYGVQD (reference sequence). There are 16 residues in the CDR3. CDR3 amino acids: CASSDTSGISYDEQFF. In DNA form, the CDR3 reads TGCGCCAGCAGTGATACTAGCGGAATCTCCTACGATGAGCAGTTCTTC.

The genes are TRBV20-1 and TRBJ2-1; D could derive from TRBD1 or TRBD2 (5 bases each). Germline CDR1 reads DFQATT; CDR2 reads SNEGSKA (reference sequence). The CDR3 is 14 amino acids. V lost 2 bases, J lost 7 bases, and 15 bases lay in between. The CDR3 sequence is CSARTGATRNEQFF. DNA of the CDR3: TGCAGTGCTAGAACCGGGGCCACGAGGAATGAGCAGTTCTTC.